A selection of T cell receptor beta chains follows, all from one sample in a study of blood T cell repertoires in COVID-19. The data were produced by immunoSEQ multiplex PCR, yet TCRdb's version contains in-frame clones alone and is incomplete. The sample yields a few hundred thousand clones, 84% seen once. The sample comprised PBMCs or T cells enriched from blood (not recorded which). The receptors shown here come from a woman in her thirties or forties who had recovered from COVID-19. Both conserved end residues are part of each CDR3. The D gene is left open where the match is weak. Only some rows state a clone size, as once, few, many or a class for expanded clones.

j_call | clone_size | v_call | d_call | cdr3_nt | cdr3_aa
TRBJ2-1 | . | TRBV6-2/TRBV6-3 | . | TGTGCCAGCAGTTACACTAGGTATGAGCAGTTCTTC | CASSYTRYEQFF
TRBJ2-4 | . | TRBV28 | . | TGTGCCAGCAGTACCGCGGACAAAAACATTCAGTACTTC | CASSTADKNIQYF
TRBJ1-1 | . | TRBV3-1/TRBV3-2 | . | TGTGCCAGCAGCCAAGCCCGTACGGGTCACGGAGCTTTCTTT | CASSQARTGHGAFF
TRBJ1-5 | many | TRBV9 | TRBD1 | TGTGCCAGCAGCGCCGACAGGGTTGGTCAGCCCCAGCATTTT | CASSADRVGQPQHF
TRBJ2-1 | . | TRBV3-1/TRBV3-2 | TRBD2 | TGTGCCAGCAGCCAAGAGGGGACCGGGACTAGTCATGAGCAGTTCTTC | CASSQEGTGTSHEQFF
TRBJ1-1 | . | TRBV5-4 | . | TGTGCCAGCAGCCTGGGACGGGGGAGGAACACTGAAGCTTTCTTT | CASSLGRGRNTEAFF
TRBJ1-2 | . | TRBV10-3 | . | TGTGCCATCAGTGAGCTCTCTCAGGGAAACTATGGCTACACCTTC | CAISELSQGNYGYTF
TRBJ1-5 | once | TRBV30 | TRBD1 | TGTGCCTGGAGCCGGGACAGGGAGGGTCAGCCCCAGCATTTT | CAWSRDREGQPQHF
TRBJ2-2 | . | TRBV21-1 | . | TGTGCCAGCAGCAGGACTAGCGGGAGATCGGACACCGGGGAGCTGTTTTTT | CASSRTSGRSDTGELFF
TRBJ1-2 | . | TRBV27 | TRBD1 | TGTGCCAGCAGCCGTCCCAACCGGGACAGAAATGGCTACACCTTC | CASSRPNRDRNGYTF
TRBJ2-7 | few | TRBV27 | TRBD1 | TGTGCCAGCAGGGACGGGGACAGGGGCTACGAGCAGTACTTC | CASRDGDRGYEQYF
TRBJ2-3 | few | TRBV2 | . | TGTGCCAGCAAGGGGGGGGCTTTGACAGATACGCAGTATTTT | CASKGGALTDTQYF
TRBJ2-7 | . | TRBV11-1 | TRBD2 | TGTGCCAGCAGCTTAGTTAGGACTAGCGGCTACGAGCAGTACTTC | CASSLVRTSGYEQYF
TRBJ1-5 | . | TRBV5-1 | TRBD1 | TGCGCCAGCAGCCCCTGGACAGGTAGCAATCAGCCCCAGCATTTT | CASSPWTGSNQPQHF
TRBJ1-2 | . | TRBV24-1 | . | TGTGCCACCAGTGATGCGGGGGCTGGCTATGGCTACACCTTC | CATSDAGAGYGYTF
TRBJ1-2 | . | TRBV4-1 | . | TGCGCCAGCAGCCAAGTAGCAGCCTTCTATGGCTACACCTTC | CASSQVAAFYGYTF
TRBJ2-6 | . | TRBV7-2 | TRBD1 | TGTGCCAGCAGCGCCCGACAGGGGGGCTCTGGGGCCAACGTCCTGACTTTC | CASSARQGGSGANVLTF
TRBJ2-3 | . | TRBV30 | TRBD2 | TGTGCCTGGAGTGCTACTAGCGGGAGGGCAGATACGCAGTATTTT | CAWSATSGRADTQYF
TRBJ2-1 | few | TRBV5-1 | . | TGCGCCAGCCGCAACGGGACATACTACAATGAGCAGTTCTTC | CASRNGTYYNEQFF
TRBJ2-7 | few | TRBV7-2 | TRBD2 | TGTGCCAGCAGCTTGTCAGTAGGGACTAGCTCCGAGCAGTACTTC | CASSLSVGTSSEQYF
TRBJ2-3 | . | TRBV10-2 | . | TGCGCCAGCAGTGAGTCGACAGGTTACACAGATACGCAGTATTTT | CASSESTGYTDTQYF
TRBJ2-2 | . | TRBV6-2/TRBV6-3 | TRBD2 | TGTGCCAGCAGCAGACTAGCGGCGAACACCGGGGAGCTGTTTTTT | CASSRLAANTGELFF
TRBJ2-3 | . | TRBV6-5 | TRBD1 | TGTGCCAGCCCGCGGGGACAGGGGCTAACAGATACGCAGTATTTT | CASPRGQGLTDTQYF
TRBJ2-5 | . | TRBV30 | . | TGTGCCTGGAGTGTAGGGGGGAGGGAAGAGACCCAGTACTTC | CAWSVGGREETQYF
TRBJ1-1 | . | TRBV7-9 | TRBD1 | TGTGCCAGTACCTACAGGGGTTCGTCTGAAGCTTTCTTT | CASTYRGSSEAFF
TRBJ2-7 | few | TRBV3-1/TRBV3-2 | . | TGTGCCAGCAGCCAAGGCGGTCGTCCTTACGAGCAGTACTTC | CASSQGGRPYEQYF
TRBJ2-2 | once | TRBV24-1 | . | TGTGCCACCAGTGGCTCGGTGAACACCGGGGAGCTGTTTTTT | CATSGSVNTGELFF
TRBJ1-2 | . | TRBV12-5 | . | TGTGCTAGTGCCACCGGAGCTAACTATGGCTACACCTTC | CASATGANYGYTF
TRBJ1-1 | . | TRBV5-1 | TRBD1 | TGCGCCAGCAGTCCGGACAGGTTGAACACTGAAGCTTTCTTT | CASSPDRLNTEAFF
TRBJ2-7 | . | TRBV30 | TRBD2 | TGTGCCTGGAGTACTACCGGGACTAGCGGGAGGAGCGCCTACGAGCAGTACTTC | CAWSTTGTSGRSAYEQYF
TRBJ2-1 | once | TRBV7-9 | TRBD1 | TGTGCCAGCAGCTTTTTGGACAGGGGGCGAGGTGAGCAGTTCTTC | CASSFLDRGRGEQFF
TRBJ2-3 | . | TRBV7-2 | TRBD2 | TGTGCCAGCAGCCCTATAGCGGGAGTGGGTGGTACGCAGTATTTT | CASSPIAGVGGTQYF
TRBJ2-5 | . | TRBV3-1/TRBV3-2 | TRBD2 | TGTGCCAGCAGCCAAGATCTAGCGGGAGTGGGCCCAAAGGTTAGAGAGACCCAGTACTTC | CASSQDLAGVGPKVRETQYF
TRBJ1-2 | . | TRBV11-2 | TRBD1 | TGTGCCAGCAGCCCCCAGAGGGGACAGGGAACCTCTGGCTACACCTTC | CASSPQRGQGTSGYTF
TRBJ2-5 | few | TRBV3-1/TRBV3-2 | TRBD2 | TGTGCCAGCAGCCAATCTAGCGGTAGCGCTGGGACCCAGTACTTC | CASSQSSGSAGTQYF
TRBJ1-2 | . | TRBV5-5 | . | TGTGCCAGCAGCGAGGGACAACCTTCTAACTATGGCTACACCTTC | CASSEGQPSNYGYTF
TRBJ2-3 | . | TRBV5-4 | . | TGTGCCAGCAGCCTATTAGCGGCAAGCACAGATACGCAGTATTTT | CASSLLAASTDTQYF
TRBJ2-1 | . | TRBV24-1 | TRBD2 | TGTGCCACCTCCCAGGGCGGGAGGGGGGAAGAGCAGTTCTTC | CATSQGGRGEEQFF
TRBJ1-1 | . | TRBV19 | TRBD1 | TGTGCCAGTACCGGGACAGGGGGCCTTACCAGGGGGACTGAAGCTTTCTTT | CASTGTGGLTRGTEAFF
TRBJ1-2 | . | TRBV4-1 | . | TGCGCCAGCAGCCAAGATCTCAGGGAATCCACCTTC | CASSQDLRESTF
TRBJ1-2 | . | TRBV7-8 | TRBD1 | TGTGCCAGCAGCTCCCGGACAGGAAGGGGATACTATGGCTACACCTTC | CASSSRTGRGYYGYTF
TRBJ2-1 | . | TRBV20-1 | TRBD2 | TGCAGTGCTAGTGATCCTGCCGGGACTAGCGGGAGGGGCCCCAATGAGCAGTTCTTC | CSASDPAGTSGRGPNEQFF
TRBJ2-1 | . | TRBV6-5 | TRBD2 | TGTGCCAGCAGTTTGTCTAGCGGGAACAATGAGCAGTTCTTC | CASSLSSGNNEQFF
TRBJ1-2 | . | TRBV6-1 | . | TGTGCCAGCAGTGAAGTGGGCGACTATGGCTACACCTTC | CASSEVGDYGYTF
TRBJ1-1 | . | TRBV5-6 | . | TGTGCCAGCAGCTTTCGAGGTCTGGCTGGTACTGAAGCTTTCTTT | CASSFRGLAGTEAFF
TRBJ1-1 | . | TRBV28 | . | TGTGCCAGCAGCCGTTCTGAGGGGAGGGGGAACACTGAAGCTTTCTTT | CASSRSEGRGNTEAFF
TRBJ2-1 | . | TRBV24-1 | TRBD2 | TGTGCCACCAGTGCCCCGGTAGCGGGAGGGACGGCACGTGAGCAGTTCTTC | CATSAPVAGGTAREQFF
TRBJ1-2 | . | TRBV28 | . | TGTGCCAGCAGTTTATCGGTGGTTAACTATGGCTACACCTTC | CASSLSVVNYGYTF
TRBJ2-1 | . | TRBV11-3 | . | TGTGCCAGCAGCTTAGCTTTGGTCGAGACTAGATCCTACAATGAGCAGTTCTTC | CASSLALVETRSYNEQFF
TRBJ1-2 | . | TRBV27 | . | TGTGCCAGCAGTTCGTTCGGGGGGTCGGCTGGCTACACCTTC | CASSSFGGSAGYTF